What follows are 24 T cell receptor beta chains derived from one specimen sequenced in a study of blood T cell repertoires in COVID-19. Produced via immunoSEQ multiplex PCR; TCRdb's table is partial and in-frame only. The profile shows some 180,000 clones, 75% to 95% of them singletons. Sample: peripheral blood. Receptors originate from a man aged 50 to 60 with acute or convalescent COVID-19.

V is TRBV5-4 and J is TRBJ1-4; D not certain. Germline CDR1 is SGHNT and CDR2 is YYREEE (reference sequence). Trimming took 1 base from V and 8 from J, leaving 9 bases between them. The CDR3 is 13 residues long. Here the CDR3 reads CASSLFPLEKLFF. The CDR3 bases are TGTGCCAGCAGCTTGTTCCCCTTAGAAAAACTGTTTTTT.

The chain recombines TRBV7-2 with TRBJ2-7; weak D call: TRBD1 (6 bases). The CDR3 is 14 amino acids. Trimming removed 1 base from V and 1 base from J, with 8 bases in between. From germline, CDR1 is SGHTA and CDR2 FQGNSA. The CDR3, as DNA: TGTGCCAGCAGCTTAGGGGACACATCCTACGAGCAGTACTTC. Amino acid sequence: CASSLGDTSYEQYF. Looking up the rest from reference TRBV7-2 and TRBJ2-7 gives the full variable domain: GAGVSQSPSNKVTEKGKDVELRCDPISGHTALYWYRQSLGQGLEFLIYFQGNSAPDKSGLPSDRFSAERTGGSVSTLTIQRTQQEDSAVYLCASSLGDTSYEQYFGPGTRLTVT.

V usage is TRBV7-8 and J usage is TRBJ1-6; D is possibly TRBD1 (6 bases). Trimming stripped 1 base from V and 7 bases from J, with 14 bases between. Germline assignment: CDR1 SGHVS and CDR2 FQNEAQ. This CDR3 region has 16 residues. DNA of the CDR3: TGTGCCAGCAGCTTAGGCATAGGGCAGGGGAATTCACCCCTCCACTTT. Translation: CASSLGIGQGNSPLHF.

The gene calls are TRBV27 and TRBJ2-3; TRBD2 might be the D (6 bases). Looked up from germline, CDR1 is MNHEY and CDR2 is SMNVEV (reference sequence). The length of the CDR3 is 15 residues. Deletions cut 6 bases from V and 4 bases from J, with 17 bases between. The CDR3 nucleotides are TGTGCCAGCAGCCTACGCGGGACTTCATCAGATACGCAGTATTTT. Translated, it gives CASSLRGTSSDTQYF.

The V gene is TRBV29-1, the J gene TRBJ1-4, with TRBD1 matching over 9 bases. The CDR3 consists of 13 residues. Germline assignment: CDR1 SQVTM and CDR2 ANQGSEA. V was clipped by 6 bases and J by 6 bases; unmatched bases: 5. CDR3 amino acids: CSVPGQGHEKLFF. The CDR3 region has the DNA TGCAGCGTGCCGGGACAGGGTCATGAAAAACTGTTTTTT. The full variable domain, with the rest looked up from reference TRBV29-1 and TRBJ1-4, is SAVISQKPSRDICQRGTSLTIQCQVDSQVTMMFWYRQQPGQSLTLIATANQGSEATYESGFVIDKFPISRPNLTFSTLTVSNMSPEDSSIYLCSVPGQGHEKLFFGSGTQLSVL.

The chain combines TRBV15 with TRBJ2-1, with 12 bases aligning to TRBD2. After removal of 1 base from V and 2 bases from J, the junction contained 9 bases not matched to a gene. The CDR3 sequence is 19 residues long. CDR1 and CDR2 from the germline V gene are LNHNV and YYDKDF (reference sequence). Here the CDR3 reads CATSRGTSGGPGPYNEQFF. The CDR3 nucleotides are TGTGCCACCAGCAGAGGTACTAGCGGGGGGCCAGGGCCCTACAATGAGCAGTTCTTC.

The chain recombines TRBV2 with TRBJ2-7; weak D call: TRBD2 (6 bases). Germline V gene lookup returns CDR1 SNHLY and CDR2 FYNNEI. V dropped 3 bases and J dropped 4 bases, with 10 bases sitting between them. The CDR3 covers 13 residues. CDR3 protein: CASSESREYEQYV. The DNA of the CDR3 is TGTGCCAGCAGTGAGAGTCGGGAGTACGAGCAGTACGTC.

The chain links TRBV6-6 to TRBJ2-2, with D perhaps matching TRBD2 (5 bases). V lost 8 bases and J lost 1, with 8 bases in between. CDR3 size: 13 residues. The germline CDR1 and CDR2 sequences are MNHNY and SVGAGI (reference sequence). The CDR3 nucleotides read TGTGCCAGCGCGGGCCTGAACACCGGGGAGCTGTTTTTT. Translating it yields CASAGLNTGELFF.

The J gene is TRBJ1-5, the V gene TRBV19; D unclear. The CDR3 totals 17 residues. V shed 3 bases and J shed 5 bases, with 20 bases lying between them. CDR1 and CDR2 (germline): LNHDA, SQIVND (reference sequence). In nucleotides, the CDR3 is TGTGCCAGTAGTATTCATCCCGGGCTCCAGAGGGATCAGCCCCAGCATTTT. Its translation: CASSIHPGLQRDQPQHF.

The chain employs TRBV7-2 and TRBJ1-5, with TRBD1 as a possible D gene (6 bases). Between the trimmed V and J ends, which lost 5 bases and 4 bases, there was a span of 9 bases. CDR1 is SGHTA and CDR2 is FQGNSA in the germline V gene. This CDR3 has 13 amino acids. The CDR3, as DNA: TGTGCCAGCAGCGTTCAGGGGAATCAGCCCCAGCATTTT. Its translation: CASSVQGNQPQHF. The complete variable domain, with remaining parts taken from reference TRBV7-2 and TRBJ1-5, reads GAGVSQSPSNKVTEKGKDVELRCDPISGHTALYWYRQSLGQGLEFLIYFQGNSAPDKSGLPSDRFSAERTGGSVSTLTIQRTQQEDSAVYLCASSVQGNQPQHFGDGTRLSIL.

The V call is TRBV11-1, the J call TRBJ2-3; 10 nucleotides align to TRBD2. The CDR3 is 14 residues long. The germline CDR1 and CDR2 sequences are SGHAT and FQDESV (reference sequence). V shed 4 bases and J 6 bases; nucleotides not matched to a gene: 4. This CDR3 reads CASSSQREGDTQYF. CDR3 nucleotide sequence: TGTGCCAGCAGCTCCCAGCGGGAGGGGGATACGCAGTATTTT.

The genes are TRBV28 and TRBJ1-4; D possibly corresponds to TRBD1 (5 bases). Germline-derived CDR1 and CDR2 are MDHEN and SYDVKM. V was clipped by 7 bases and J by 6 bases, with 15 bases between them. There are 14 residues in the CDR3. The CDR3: CASTPGGGHEKLFF. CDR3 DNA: TGTGCCAGCACCCCGGGGGGGGGTCATGAAAAACTGTTTTTT.

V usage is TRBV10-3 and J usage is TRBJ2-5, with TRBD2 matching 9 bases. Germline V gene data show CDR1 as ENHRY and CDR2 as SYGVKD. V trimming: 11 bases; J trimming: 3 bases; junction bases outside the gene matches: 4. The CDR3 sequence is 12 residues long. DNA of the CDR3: TGTGCCTCTCGGACTAGCGAAGAGACCCAGTACTTC. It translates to CASRTSEETQYF.

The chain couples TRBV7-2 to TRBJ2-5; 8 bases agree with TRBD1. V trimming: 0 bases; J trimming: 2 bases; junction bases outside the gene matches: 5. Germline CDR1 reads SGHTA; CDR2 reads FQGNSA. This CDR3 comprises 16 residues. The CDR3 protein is CASSLAYGQGQETQYF. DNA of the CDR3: TGTGCCAGCAGCTTAGCTTACGGACAGGGACAAGAGACCCAGTACTTC.

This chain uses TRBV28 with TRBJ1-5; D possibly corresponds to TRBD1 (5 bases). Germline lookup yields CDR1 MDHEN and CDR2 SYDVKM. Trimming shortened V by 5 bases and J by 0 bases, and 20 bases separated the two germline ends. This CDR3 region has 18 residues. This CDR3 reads CASSPYRTGVISNQPQHF. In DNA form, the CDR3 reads TGTGCCAGCAGTCCATATCGAACAGGAGTTATTAGCAATCAGCCCCAGCATTTT.

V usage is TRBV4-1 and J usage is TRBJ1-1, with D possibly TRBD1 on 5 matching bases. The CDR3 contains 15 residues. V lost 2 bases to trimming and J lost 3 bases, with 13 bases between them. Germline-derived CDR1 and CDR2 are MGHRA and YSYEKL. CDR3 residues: CASSQRGAGYTEAFF. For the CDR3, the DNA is TGCGCCAGCAGCCAACGAGGAGCAGGGTACACTGAAGCTTTCTTT.

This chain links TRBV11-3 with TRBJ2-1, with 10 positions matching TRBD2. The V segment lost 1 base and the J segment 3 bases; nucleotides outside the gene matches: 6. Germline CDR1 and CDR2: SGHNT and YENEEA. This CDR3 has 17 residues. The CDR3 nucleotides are TGTGCCAGCAGCTTAGGCTCATCTAGCGGGAGCTACAATGAGCAGTTCTTC. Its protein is CASSLGSSSGSYNEQFF.

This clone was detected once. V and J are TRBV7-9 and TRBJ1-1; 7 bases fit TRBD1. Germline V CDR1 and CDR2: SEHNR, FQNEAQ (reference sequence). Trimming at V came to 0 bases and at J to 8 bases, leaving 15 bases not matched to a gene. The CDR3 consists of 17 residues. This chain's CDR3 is CASSLAGGQPREGEAFF. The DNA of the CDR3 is TGTGCCAGCAGCTTAGCTGGGGGACAGCCTAGGGAAGGAGAAGCTTTCTTT.

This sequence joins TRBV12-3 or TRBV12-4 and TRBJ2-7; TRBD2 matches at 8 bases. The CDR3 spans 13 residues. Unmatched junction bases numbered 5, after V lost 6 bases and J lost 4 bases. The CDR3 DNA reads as TGTGCCAGCAGCCCTACTAGCGGTTACGAGCAGTACTTC. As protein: CASSPTSGYEQYF.

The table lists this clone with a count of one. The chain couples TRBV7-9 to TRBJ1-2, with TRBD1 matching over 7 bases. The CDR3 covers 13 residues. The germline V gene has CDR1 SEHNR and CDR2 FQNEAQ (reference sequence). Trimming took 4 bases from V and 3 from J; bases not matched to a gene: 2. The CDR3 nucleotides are TGTGCCAGCAGCTCAACAGGGGACTATGGCTACACCTTC. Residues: CASSSTGDYGYTF.

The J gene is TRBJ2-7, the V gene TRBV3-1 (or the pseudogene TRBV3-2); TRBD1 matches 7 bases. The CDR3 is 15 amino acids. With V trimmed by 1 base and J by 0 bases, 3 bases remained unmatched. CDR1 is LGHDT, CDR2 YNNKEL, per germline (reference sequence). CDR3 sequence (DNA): TGTGCCAGCAGCCAAGTGGACAGGAGCTCCTACGAGCAGTACTTC. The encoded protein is CASSQVDRSSYEQYF.

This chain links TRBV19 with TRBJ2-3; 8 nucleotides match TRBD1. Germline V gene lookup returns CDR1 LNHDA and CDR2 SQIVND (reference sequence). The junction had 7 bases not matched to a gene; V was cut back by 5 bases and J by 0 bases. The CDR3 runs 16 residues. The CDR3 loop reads CASSLQGVRSTDTQYF. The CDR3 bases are TGTGCCAGTAGTTTACAGGGGGTTCGGAGCACAGATACGCAGTATTTT.

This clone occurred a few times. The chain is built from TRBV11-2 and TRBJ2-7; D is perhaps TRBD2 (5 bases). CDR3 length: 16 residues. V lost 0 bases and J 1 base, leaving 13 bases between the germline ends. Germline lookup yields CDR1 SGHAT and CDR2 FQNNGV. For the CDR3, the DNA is TGTGCCAGCAGCTTAGAGTGGCGGGCGATGTCCTACGAGCAGTACTTC. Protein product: CASSLEWRAMSYEQYF.

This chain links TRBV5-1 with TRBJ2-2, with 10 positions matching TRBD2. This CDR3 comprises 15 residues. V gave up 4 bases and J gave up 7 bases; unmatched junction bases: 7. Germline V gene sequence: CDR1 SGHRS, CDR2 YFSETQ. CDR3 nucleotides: TGCGCCAGCAGCCAAAGCGGGAGGGCAGGCGGGGAGCTGTTTTTT. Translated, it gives CASSQSGRAGGELFF.